The clone carrying this TCR beta chain was seen a handful of times. CD45RA+ naive and CD45RA-negative memory subsets were separated from CD4+ cells. Some clones are missing from TCRdb's copy, which holds only in-frame ones; the method was immunoSEQ multiplex PCR. The data show 2 million to 2.5 million clones, around 92% seen once. These data belong to a study of shared clonotypes between healthy human individuals. Background on the study: A donor's plate count was three for CD4 naive and three for CD4 memory; CD8 naive had two and CD8 memory one.

Sequencing was performed on naive CD4+ T cells from PBMCs. Subset in this sample: CD45RA+ positively selected. This sequence was found in a man aged 18 to 30 in good health. Some clones in this sample may be carry-over from other donors' samples.

Here the CDR3 reads CASSVEGRITSGNTIYF. CDR3 DNA sequence: TGTGCCAGCAGCGTAGAAGGCAGAATCACCTCTGGAAACACCATATATTTT. The rearrangement links TRBV9 to TRBJ1-3; no definite D call. The germline V gene encodes CDR1 SGDLS and CDR2 YYNGEE. Trimming left V 0 bases short and J 0 bases short, with 13 bases between. The CDR3 runs 17 residues.